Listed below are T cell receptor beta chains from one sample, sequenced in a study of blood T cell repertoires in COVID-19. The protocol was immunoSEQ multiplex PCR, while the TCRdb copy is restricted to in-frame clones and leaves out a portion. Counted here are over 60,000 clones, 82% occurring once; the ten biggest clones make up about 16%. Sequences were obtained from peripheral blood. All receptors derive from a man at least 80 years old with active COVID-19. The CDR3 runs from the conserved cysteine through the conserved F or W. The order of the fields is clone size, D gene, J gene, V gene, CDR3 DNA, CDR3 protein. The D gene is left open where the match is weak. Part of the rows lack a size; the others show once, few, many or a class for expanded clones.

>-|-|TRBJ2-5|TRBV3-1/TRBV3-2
TGTGCCAGCAGCCAAGCCGCGGGTGTCGAGACCCAGTACTTC
CASSQAAGVETQYF
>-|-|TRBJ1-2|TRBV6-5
TGTGCCAGCAGTCCCTCCGCAGGGCGCGGCTACACCTTC
CASSPSAGRGYTF
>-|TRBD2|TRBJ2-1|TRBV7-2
TGTGCCAGCAGCTACAGTAGCGGGGGGGCCTTAAATGAGCAGTTCTTC
CASSYSSGGALNEQFF
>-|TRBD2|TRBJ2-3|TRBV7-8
TGTGCCAGCAGCTTAATTCAAGCGGGAGGCACAGATACGCAGTATTTT
CASSLIQAGGTDTQYF
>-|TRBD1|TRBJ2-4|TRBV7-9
TGTGCCAGCAGCTTAGGACAGGGGAACTTAAGAGCCAAAAACATTCAGTACTTC
CASSLGQGNLRAKNIQYF
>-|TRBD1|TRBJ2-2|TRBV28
TGTGCCAGCAGTGGGACAGGGGGCACCGGGGAGCTGTTTTTT
CASSGTGGTGELFF
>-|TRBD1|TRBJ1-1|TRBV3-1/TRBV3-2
TGTGCCAGCAGCCGCGGACAGGAGAACACTGAAGCTTTCTTT
CASSRGQENTEAFF
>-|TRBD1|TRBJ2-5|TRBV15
TGTGCCACCAGCAGGACTAGACAGGGGCGAGAGACCCAGTACTTC
CATSRTRQGRETQYF
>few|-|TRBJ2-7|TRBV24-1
TGTGCCACCAGTTGGGTTGGAGGGAGGCACGACGAGCAGTACTTC
CATSWVGGRHDEQYF
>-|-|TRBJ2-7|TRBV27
TGTGCCAGCAGTTCCAACAGGGAGTACGACGAGCAGTACTTC
CASSSNREYDEQYF
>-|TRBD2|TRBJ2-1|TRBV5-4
TGTGCCAGCAGCTTGAGCGGGGGGGCGATCTCCTACAATGAGCAGTTCTTC
CASSLSGGAISYNEQFF
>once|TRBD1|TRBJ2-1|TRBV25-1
TGTGCCATCGGCTTGAGGGGGCAACACAATGAGCAGTTCTTC
CAIGLRGQHNEQFF
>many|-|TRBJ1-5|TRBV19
TGTGCCAGTAGTCTCCGGGACACCAATCAGCCCCAGCATTTT
CASSLRDTNQPQHF
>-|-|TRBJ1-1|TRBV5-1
TGCGCCAGCAGCTGGTCACCTCGGGACTTCTCTCGGACTGAAGCTTTCTTT
CASSWSPRDFSRTEAFF
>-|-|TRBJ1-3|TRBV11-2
TGTGCCAGCAGCTCTTCGACTGCGAACTCTGGAAACACCATATATTTT
CASSSSTANSGNTIYF
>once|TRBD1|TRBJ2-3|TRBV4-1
TGCGCCAGCAGCCAGAGAGGGGGCGGGACAGATACGCAGTATTTT
CASSQRGGGTDTQYF
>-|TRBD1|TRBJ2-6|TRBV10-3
TGTGCCATCAGCCCGGGACAGGGGGCTACTGGGGCCAACGTCCTGACTTTC
CAISPGQGATGANVLTF
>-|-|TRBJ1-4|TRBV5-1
TGCGCCAGCATGCAGGGGCGAGGTGAAAAACTGTTTTTT
CASMQGRGEKLFF
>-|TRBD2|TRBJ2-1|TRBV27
TGTGCCAGCATGGGACTAGCGGGCAACAATGAGCAGTTCTTC
CASMGLAGNNEQFF
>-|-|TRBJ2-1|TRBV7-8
TGTGCCAGCAGCCCGGGACTCCGAAACTACAATGAGCAGTTCTTC
CASSPGLRNYNEQFF
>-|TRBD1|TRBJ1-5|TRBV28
TGTGCCAGCAGTCAGGGGGGAAGCAATCAGCCCCAGCATTTT
CASSQGGSNQPQHF
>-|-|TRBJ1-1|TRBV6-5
TGTGCCAGCAGTTACCTTAGGAACACTGAAGCTTTCTTT
CASSYLRNTEAFF